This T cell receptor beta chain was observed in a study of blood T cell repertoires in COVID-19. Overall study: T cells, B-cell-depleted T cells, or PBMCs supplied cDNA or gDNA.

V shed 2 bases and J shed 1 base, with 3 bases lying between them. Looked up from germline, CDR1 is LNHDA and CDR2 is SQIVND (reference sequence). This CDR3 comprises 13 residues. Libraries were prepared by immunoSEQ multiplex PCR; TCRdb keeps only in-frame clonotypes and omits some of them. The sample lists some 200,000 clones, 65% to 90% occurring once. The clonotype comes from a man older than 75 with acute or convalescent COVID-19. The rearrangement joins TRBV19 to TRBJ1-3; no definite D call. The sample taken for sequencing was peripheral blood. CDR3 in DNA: TGTGCCAGTAGTATACTGTCTGGAAACACCATATATTTT. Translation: CASSILSGNTIYF.